This is a list of T cell receptor beta chains from one sample in a study of CD8 T cells in ankylosing spondylitis. TCRdb passed the 5' RACE reads through MiXCR, listing each CDR3 protein once. Of about 240,000 distinct CDR3 sequences listed, around 11% are singletons. Sample: blood, either unsorted or a sorted T cell fraction (not recorded which). Every receptor here comes from a male donor with ankylosing spondylitis or in good health (not recorded which). Both conserved end residues are part of each CDR3. Fields, in order: J gene, clone size, V gene, D gene, CDR3 DNA, CDR3 protein. D genes are given only for firm matches. Rows give clone size only sometimes, using once, few, many, or a class for an expanded clone.

>TRBJ2-2|many|TRBV5-1|NA
TGCGCCAGCAGCTTGGCCCCCGGGGATGCCGGGGAGCTGTTTTTT
CASSLAPGDAGELFF
>TRBJ2-1|NA|TRBV11-1|TRBD2
TGTGCCAGCAGCTTAGGTTATTCCTCGGGGGACTACTACACTGAGCAGTTCTTC
CASSLGYSSGDYYTEQFF
>TRBJ2-1|many|TRBV20-1|NA
TGCAGTGCTAGCCCGGGCGATGAGCAGTTCTTC
CSASPGDEQFF
>TRBJ2-7|few|TRBV7-8|NA
TGTGCCAGCACCTTAGACTGGGGTGGGTCCGAGCAGTACTTC
CASTLDWGGSEQYF
>TRBJ2-1|many|TRBV28|NA
TGTGCCAGCAGTTTATCCCCGGCTAGCGTCGTCAATGAGCAGTTCTTC
CASSLSPASVVNEQFF
>TRBJ2-1|many|TRBV27|NA
TGTGCCAGCAGCCGTACTACCCCGGTCAATGAGCAGTTCTTC
CASSRTTPVNEQFF
>TRBJ2-5|many|TRBV29-1|NA
TGCAGCGTTGAATCGTCGGGGCTAGAGACCCAGTACTTC
CSVESSGLETQYF
>TRBJ2-7|NA|TRBV12-3/TRBV12-4|NA
TGTGCCAGCAGTTTGGGGGGATTTACCGAGCAGTACTTC
CASSLGGFTEQYF
>TRBJ2-7|many|TRBV28|TRBD1
TGTGCCAGTTCCGGGACAGGTACTCTCGAGCAGTACTTC
CASSGTGTLEQYF
>TRBJ2-3|NA|TRBV4-1|NA
TGCGCCAGCAGCCAGTCAACTAGCCGGTTCACAGATACGCAGTATTTT
CASSQSTSRFTDTQYF
>TRBJ2-7|NA|TRBV19|TRBD2
TGTGCCAGTAGTCTCCGGACTAGCGGGAGCTACCACGAGCAGTACTTC
CASSLRTSGSYHEQYF
>TRBJ2-1|NA|TRBV20-1|TRBD2
TGCAGTGCTAGTACTAGCGGGACCTACAATGAGCAGTTCTTC
CSASTSGTYNEQFF
>TRBJ2-3|few|TRBV2|NA
TGTGCCAGCAGTGGGGACTCTGGAGATACGCAGTATTTT
CASSGDSGDTQYF
>TRBJ2-3|few|TRBV20-1|NA
TGCAGTGCTAGGATGGTTGCCACAGATACGCAGTATTTT
CSARMVATDTQYF
>TRBJ1-2|NA|TRBV12-3/TRBV12-4|TRBD1
TGTGCCAGCAGACCTACAGGGGCCTATGGCTACACCTTC
CASRPTGAYGYTF
>TRBJ2-7|many|TRBV20-1|TRBD2
TGCAGTGCGCGGACTAGCGCTACCCTCGGATCCTACGAGCAGTACTTC
CSARTSATLGSYEQYF
>TRBJ2-1|many|TRBV7-8|TRBD2
TGTGCCAGCAGCTACCCGGGACTAGCGAATTACAATGAGCAGTTCTTC
CASSYPGLANYNEQFF
>TRBJ2-5|many|TRBV20-1|NA
TGCAGTGCTATACCAAGCGGACAAGAGACCCAGTACTTC
CSAIPSGQETQYF
>TRBJ2-1|many|TRBV4-1|TRBD2
TGCGCCAGCAGCCCCGGGAGGGCAAGGGGCTACAATGAGCAGTTCTTC
CASSPGRARGYNEQFF
>TRBJ2-1|NA|TRBV6-1|TRBD2
TGTGCCACCGCGTGGGCTAGCGGGCCTAATGAGCAGTTCTTC
CATAWASGPNEQFF
>TRBJ1-1|many|TRBV15|NA
TGTGCCACCAGCAGAGCCCCGGGGGGGCGGGCTGAAGCTTTCTTT
CATSRAPGGRAEAFF
>TRBJ2-1|many|TRBV2|TRBD2
TGTGCCAGCAGATGGACTAGCGGGGGGGCCGTTGAGCAGTTCTTC
CASRWTSGGAVEQFF
>TRBJ2-2|many|TRBV29-1|NA
TGCAGCGTTGGGGCTCAATACACCGGGGAGCTGTTTTTT
CSVGAQYTGELFF
>TRBJ2-7|many|TRBV6-5|NA
TGTGCCAGCAGTTTAACAGGGAATACCTACGAGCAGTACTTC
CASSLTGNTYEQYF
>TRBJ2-7|NA|TRBV7-8|TRBD2
TGTGCCAGCAGCTTGGGCCCGGGAGGGCCTTCCGAGCAGTACTTC
CASSLGPGGPSEQYF
>TRBJ1-2|NA|TRBV3-1|NA
TGTGCCAGCAGCCAATCAGGGGCTGATGGCTACACCTTC
CASSQSGADGYTF
>TRBJ2-5|NA|TRBV18|NA
TGTGCCAGCTCACCAAGGAGGCTTAGGGAATCACAAGAGACCCAGTACTTC
CASSPRRLRESQETQYF
>TRBJ1-1|NA|TRBV18|NA
TGTGCCAGCTCACCCATATTAGATGAAGCTTTCTTT
CASSPILDEAFF
>TRBJ2-7|many|TRBV25-1|NA
TGTGCCAGCAGTGACTCGGGTCCCTACGAGCAGTACTTC
CASSDSGPYEQYF
>TRBJ2-7|many|TRBV20-1|NA
TGCAGTGCTAGAGACTATGAGGGGAGTACCTACGAGCAGTACTTC
CSARDYEGSTYEQYF
>TRBJ1-1|many|TRBV5-1|NA
TGCGCCAGCAGCTTGGTCGCCGCGAACACTGAAGCTTTCTTT
CASSLVAANTEAFF
>TRBJ2-3|many|TRBV12-3/TRBV12-4|NA
TGTGCCAGCACCCATGCGGTCACAGATACGCAGTATTTT
CASTHAVTDTQYF
>TRBJ2-4|NA|TRBV7-2|TRBD2
TGTGCCAGCAGCCCAGGGAGGGGAGGGGCCAAAAACATTCAGTACTTC
CASSPGRGGAKNIQYF
>TRBJ1-2|many|TRBV20-1|NA
TGCAGTGCCATTGGGACGGCTAACTATGGCTACACCTTC
CSAIGTANYGYTF
>TRBJ1-2|few|TRBV29-1|NA
TGCAGCGTGGGGACCTCAATGGGGAATGGCTACACCTTC
CSVGTSMGNGYTF
>TRBJ2-5|NA|TRBV20-1|TRBD2
TGCAGTGCTAGAGACCCGACTAGCCGCCAAGAGACCCAGTACTTC
CSARDPTSRQETQYF
>TRBJ1-1|few|TRBV11-1|TRBD1
TGTGCCAGCAGCTCAGGGGGCGCGGACACTGAAGCTTTCTTT
CASSSGGADTEAFF
>TRBJ1-5|many|TRBV9|NA
TGTGCCAGCAGCGTAGGGGACTTCGATCAGCCCCAGCATTTT
CASSVGDFDQPQHF
>TRBJ1-1|many|TRBV29-1|NA
TGCAGCGTTTATTACAAGGGGTCTGAAGCTTTCTTT
CSVYYKGSEAFF
>TRBJ2-3|many|TRBV5-1|TRBD2
TGCGCCAGCTGCATAGTAGCGGGGGCGGGAGATACGCAGTATTTT
CASCIVAGAGDTQYF
>TRBJ2-1|once|TRBV5-1|NA
TGCGCCAGCAGCCCCGCTGGGGATGAGCGGTTCTTC
CASSPAGDERFF
>TRBJ1-2|many|TRBV20-1|NA
TGCAGTGCTCCCCATCCGGGGGACTATGGCTACACCTTC
CSAPHPGDYGYTF
>TRBJ2-1|many|TRBV10-2|NA
TGCGCCAGCAGCAGGACCACCTACAATGAGCAGTTCTTC
CASSRTTYNEQFF
>TRBJ2-1|NA|TRBV5-1|NA
TGCGCCAGCAGCCCGGGACTTAGGTTAGCAAGTGAGCAGTTCTTC
CASSPGLRLASEQFF
>TRBJ2-1|few|TRBV5-1|TRBD1
TGCGCCAGCAGCTTGGGGTTGGACAGGGCCTGGGATGAGCAGTTCTTC
CASSLGLDRAWDEQFF
>TRBJ2-4|many|TRBV12-3/TRBV12-4|NA
TGTGCCAGCAGCCGGGGACTAGCCAAAAACATTCAGTACTTC
CASSRGLAKNIQYF
>TRBJ2-5|many|TRBV7-9|TRBD1
TGTGCCAGCAGCCCGGGGACAGGGACCGGAGAGACCCAGTACTTC
CASSPGTGTGETQYF
>TRBJ2-2|NA|TRBV27|NA
TGTGCCAGCGGTCCTTACCCGGGGGCGAGCTGGGAGCTGTTTTTT
CASGPYPGASWELFF
>TRBJ1-6|few|TRBV7-2|TRBD1
TGTGCCAGCAGCCGACAGGGGGCTCTCTATAATTCACCCCTCCACTTT
CASSRQGALYNSPLHF
>TRBJ2-1|NA|TRBV7-7|NA
TGTGCCAGCAGCCAGTCCGGGACAATTGAGCAGTTCTTC
CASSQSGTIEQFF
>TRBJ1-1|many|TRBV5-6|NA
TGTGCCAGCAGCTTGGTCCTGGGCGGGGGCACTGAAGCTTTCTTT
CASSLVLGGGTEAFF
>TRBJ2-7|many|TRBV10-3|TRBD1
TGTGCCATCAGCCTAGGACAGGGGGCTGACGAGCAGTACTTC
CAISLGQGADEQYF
>TRBJ2-1|NA|TRBV20-1|TRBD2
TGCAGTGCTGGCCCGGGACTAGCGATCCGGAATGAGCAGTTCTTC
CSAGPGLAIRNEQFF
>TRBJ2-3|few|TRBV6-5|TRBD1
TGTGCCAGCAGACTGGGACAGGGGATTCCCACAGATACGCAGTATTTT
CASRLGQGIPTDTQYF